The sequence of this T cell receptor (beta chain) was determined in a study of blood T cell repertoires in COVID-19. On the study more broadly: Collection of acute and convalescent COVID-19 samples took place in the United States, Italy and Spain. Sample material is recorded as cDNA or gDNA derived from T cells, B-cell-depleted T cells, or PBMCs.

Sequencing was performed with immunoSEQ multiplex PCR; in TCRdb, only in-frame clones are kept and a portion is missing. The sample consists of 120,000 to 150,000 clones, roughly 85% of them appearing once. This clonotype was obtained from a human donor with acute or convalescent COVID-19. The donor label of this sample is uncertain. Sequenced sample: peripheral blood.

CDR3 residues: CASSLVPESQEAFF. CDR3 nucleotides: TGTGCCAGCAGCTTAGTACCTGAGTCCCAAGAAGCTTTCTTT. This chain connects TRBV11-3 to TRBJ1-1; D unclear. Trimming took 1 base from V and 8 from J, leaving 14 bases between them. The CDR3 has 14 residues. Germline V gene data show CDR1 as SGHNT and CDR2 as YENEEA.